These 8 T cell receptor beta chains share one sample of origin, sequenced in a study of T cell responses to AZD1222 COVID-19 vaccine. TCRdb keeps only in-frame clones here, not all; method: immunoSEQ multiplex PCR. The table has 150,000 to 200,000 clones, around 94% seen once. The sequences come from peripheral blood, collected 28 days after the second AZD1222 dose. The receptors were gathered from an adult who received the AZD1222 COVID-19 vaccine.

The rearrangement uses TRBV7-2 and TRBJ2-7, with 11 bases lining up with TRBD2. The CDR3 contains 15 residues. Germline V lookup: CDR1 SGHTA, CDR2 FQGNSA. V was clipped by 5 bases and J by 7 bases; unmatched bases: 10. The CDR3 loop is CASSLTSGRSWEQYF. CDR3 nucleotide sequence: TGTGCCAGCAGCCTTACTAGCGGGAGATCGTGGGAGCAGTACTTC.

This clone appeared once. The DNA of the CDR3 is TGCAGCGTTGAGAAGGGGACAGGGGCACTCAATGAGCAGTTCTTC. This gives the protein CSVEKGTGALNEQFF. The chain employs TRBV29-1 and TRBJ2-1; 10 bases line up with TRBD1. Trimming took 3 bases from V and 6 from J; bases not matched to a gene: 8. Germline V CDR1 and CDR2: SQVTM, ANQGSEA. The length of the CDR3 is 15 residues.

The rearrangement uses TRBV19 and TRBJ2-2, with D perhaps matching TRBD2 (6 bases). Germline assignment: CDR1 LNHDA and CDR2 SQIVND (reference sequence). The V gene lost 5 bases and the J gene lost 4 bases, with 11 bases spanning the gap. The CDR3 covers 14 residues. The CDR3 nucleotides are TGTGCCAGTAGTCCCGGGGGTAGCACCGGGGAGCTGTTTTTT. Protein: CASSPGGSTGELFF.

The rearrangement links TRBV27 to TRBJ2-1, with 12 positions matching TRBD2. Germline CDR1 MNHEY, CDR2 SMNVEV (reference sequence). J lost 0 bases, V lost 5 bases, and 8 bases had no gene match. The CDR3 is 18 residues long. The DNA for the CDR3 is TGTGCCAGCAGTCCACGGACTAGCGGGGCTTACTCCTACAATGAGCAGTTCTTC. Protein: CASSPRTSGAYSYNEQFF.

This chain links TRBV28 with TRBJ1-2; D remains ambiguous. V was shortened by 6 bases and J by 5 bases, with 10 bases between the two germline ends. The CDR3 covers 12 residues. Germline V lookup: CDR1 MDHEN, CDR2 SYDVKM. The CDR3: CASSPTPYGYTF. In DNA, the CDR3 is TGTGCCAGCAGCCCTACACCTTATGGCTACACCTTC.

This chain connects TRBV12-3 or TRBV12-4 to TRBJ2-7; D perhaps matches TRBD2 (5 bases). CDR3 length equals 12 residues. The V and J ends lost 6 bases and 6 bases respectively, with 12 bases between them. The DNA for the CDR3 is TGTGCCAGCAGCCCAGACTATTCCGAGCAGTACTTC. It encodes CASSPDYSEQYF.

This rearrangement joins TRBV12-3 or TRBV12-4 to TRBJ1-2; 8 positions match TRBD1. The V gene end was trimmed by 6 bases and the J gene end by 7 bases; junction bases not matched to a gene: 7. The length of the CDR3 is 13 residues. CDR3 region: CASRTGTGGGYTF. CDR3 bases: TGTGCCAGCAGAACCGGGACAGGAGGTGGCTACACCTTC.

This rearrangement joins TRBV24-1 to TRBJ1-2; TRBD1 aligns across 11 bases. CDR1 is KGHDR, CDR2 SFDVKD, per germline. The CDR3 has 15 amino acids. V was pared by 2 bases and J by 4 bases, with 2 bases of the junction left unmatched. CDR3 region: CATSDWTGGVYGYTF. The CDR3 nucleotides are TGTGCCACCAGTGATTGGACAGGGGGCGTCTATGGCTACACCTTC.